The 21 T cell receptor beta chains reported below all come from one sample, sequenced in a study of shared clonotypes between healthy human individuals. TCRdb keeps only in-frame clones here, not all; method: immunoSEQ multiplex PCR. This sample has about 2.4 million clones; approximately 94% occur once, and the top ten carry 0.36%. The source material was naive CD4+ T cells from PBMCs. Subset noted: CD45RA+ positively selected. All receptors derive from a man aged 18 to 29 in good health. Some clones in this sample may be carry-over from other donors' samples.

V usage is TRBV5-6 and J usage is TRBJ2-1, with D uncertain. Trimming pared 4 bases from V and 7 bases from J, leaving 18 bases between. CDR3 length: 15 residues. Germline V gene sequence: CDR1 SGHDT, CDR2 YYEEEE. The chain's CDR3 is CASSRLIAGRNEQFF. CDR3 DNA sequence: TGTGCCAGCAGCCGACTTATTGCTGGGCGAAATGAGCAGTTCTTC.

J is TRBJ2-1 and V is TRBV4-3, with no clear D. CDR1 is LGHNA, CDR2 YSLEER, per germline. V dropped 2 bases and J dropped 4 bases, with 6 bases sitting between them. The CDR3 contains 13 residues. The chain's CDR3 is CASSQREYNEQFF. The CDR3 DNA sequence: TGCGCCAGCAGCCAACGCGAGTACAATGAGCAGTTCTTC.

The chain has TRBV5-4 and TRBJ2-7, with TRBD1 matching over 8 bases. CDR3 size: 14 residues. CDR1 and CDR2 from the germline V gene are SGHNT and YYREEE (reference sequence). J lost 0 bases, V lost 4 bases, and 3 bases had no gene match. DNA of the CDR3: TGTGCCAGCAGCACTGACAGGGGCTCCTACGAGCAGTACTTC. This translates into CASSTDRGSYEQYF.

V is TRBV2 and J is TRBJ1-5, with 10 positions matching TRBD1. This CDR3 comprises 15 residues. V lost 5 bases, J lost 6 bases, and 7 bases stayed unmatched. Germline CDR1 is SNHLY and CDR2 is FYNNEI. In DNA, the CDR3 is TGTGCCAGCAGTTTCGGGACAGGGGTTTCTCAGCCCCAGCATTTT. Translated, it gives CASSFGTGVSQPQHF.

This clone showed up just once. The rearrangement joins TRBV6-5 to TRBJ2-1; 7 bases fit TRBD2. Trimming at V came to 4 bases and at J to 3 bases, leaving 6 bases not matched to a gene. Germline-derived CDR1 and CDR2 are MNHEY and SVGAGI. The CDR3 sequence is 15 residues long. Written as DNA, the CDR3 is TGTGCCAGCAGTTTATTCAGCGGGGACTACAATGAGCAGTTCTTC. Translation: CASSLFSGDYNEQFF.

With respect to this clone: Different DNA sequences within this sample yield the same CDR3. This chain links TRBV14 with TRBJ2-3; D gene uncertain. Germline V gene data show CDR1 as SGHDN and CDR2 as FVKESK. The CDR3 extends over 13 amino acids. V lost 0 bases and J 6 bases, leaving 7 bases between the germline ends. The CDR3 sequence: CASSQDLRDTQYF. CDR3 in DNA: TGTGCCAGCAGCCAAGATCTCCGGGATACGCAGTATTTT.

The chain carries TRBV6-5 and TRBJ2-7; D possibly corresponds to TRBD1 (6 bases). V lost 5 bases and J 4 bases, leaving 15 bases between the germline ends. The CDR3 covers 14 residues. CDR1 and CDR2 (germline): MNHEY, SVGAGI. The chain's CDR3 is CASSTTGSLYEQYF. CDR3 sequence (DNA): TGTGCCAGCAGTACTACAGGGAGTCTTTACGAGCAGTACTTC.

The chain has TRBV10-3 and TRBJ2-1; D not certain. Germline V gives CDR1 ENHRY, CDR2 SYGVKD. The CDR3 spans 13 residues. Trimming cost V 7 bases and J 5 bases, with 12 bases left between them. Here the CDR3 DNA reads TGTGCCATCATGGGTCGGCCTGACAATGAGCAGTTCTTC. This codes for CAIMGRPDNEQFF.

A single count supports this clone. The chain is built from TRBV4-3 and TRBJ2-7, with 11 bases lining up with TRBD1. Per germline, CDR1 LGHNA and CDR2 YSLEER. V lost 0 bases and J lost 3; bases outside the gene matches: 4. CDR3 length: 16 amino acids. The CDR3 here is CASSQDAGTGGYEQYF. The CDR3 nucleotides read TGCGCCAGCAGCCAAGACGCTGGGACAGGGGGCTACGAGCAGTACTTC.

This clone was seen just once. The chain recombines TRBV29-1 with TRBJ2-1; D might be TRBD2 (5 bases). Germline loops: CDR1 SQVTM, CDR2 ANQGSEA. CDR3 length: 14 amino acids. The ends were cut back, 5 bases at V and 2 bases at J, with 13 bases in the middle. As DNA, the CDR3 is TGCAGCGTTCGTACTAGTCTAGCCTACAATGAGCAGTTCTTC. Protein product: CSVRTSLAYNEQFF.

The chain links TRBV6-6 to TRBJ2-1, with D hard to call. The germline gives CDR1 MNHNY, CDR2 SVGAGI (reference sequence). The CDR3 contains 14 residues. Trimming pared 10 bases from V and 4 bases from J, leaving 17 bases between. DNA of the CDR3: TGTGCCACCACTCCAGGAACGCGGTACAATGAGCAGTTCTTC. Amino acid sequence: CATTPGTRYNEQFF.

V usage is TRBV18 and J usage is TRBJ2-1; TRBD2 aligns across 9 bases. Germline-derived CDR1 and CDR2 are KGHSH and LQKENI. With V trimmed by 6 bases and J by 8 bases, 14 bases remained unmatched. CDR3 size: 16 residues. This chain's CDR3 is CASSPSLAGIDDEQFF. The CDR3 nucleotides are TGTGCCAGCTCCCCGTCGCTAGCGGGAATTGACGATGAGCAGTTCTTC. Drawing the rest from reference TRBV18 and TRBJ2-1, the complete variable domain is NAGVMQNPRHLVRRRGQEARLRCSPMKGHSHVYWYRQLPEEGLKFMVYLQKENIIDESGMPKERFSAEFPKEGPSILRIQQVVRGDSAAYFCASSPSLAGIDDEQFFGPGTRLTVL.

Points on this clone: Other DNA sequences of this sample code for an identical CDR3. This chain uses TRBV5-1 with TRBJ2-1, with D possibly matching TRBD2 (6 bases). Germline assignment: CDR1 SGHRS and CDR2 YFSETQ. The CDR3 consists of 16 residues. The germline V and J ends were trimmed by 0 bases and 0 bases, with 10 bases remaining between them. The DNA of the CDR3 is TGCGCCAGCAGCTTGGGGGTCGGGGGCTCCTACAATGAGCAGTTCTTC. It specifies CASSLGVGGSYNEQFF.

This chain uses TRBV14 with TRBJ1-4; D unclear. The CDR3 totals 11 residues. V dropped 3 bases and J dropped 10 bases, with 6 bases sitting between them. Germline V gene data show CDR1 as SGHDN and CDR2 as FVKESK. CDR3: CASSHDGKLFF. CDR3 sequence (DNA): TGTGCCAGCAGCCACGACGGAAAACTGTTTTTT.

Concerning this clone: This sample also contains other DNA sequences that code for the same CDR3. CDR3 residues: CASGGGYGYTF. The CDR3 DNA follows: TGTGCCAGCGGGGGAGGCTATGGCTACACCTTC. This chain uses TRBV6-5 with TRBJ1-2; the D gene is possibly TRBD1 (5 bases). The germline CDR1 and CDR2 sequences are MNHEY and SVGAGI. The germline V and J ends were trimmed by 8 bases and 4 bases, with 8 bases remaining between them. The length of the CDR3 is 11 residues.

The gene calls are TRBV7-7 and TRBJ2-2; 7 bases map to TRBD1. The germline V gene encodes CDR1 SSHAT and CDR2 FNYEAQ (reference sequence). CDR3 size: 16 residues. V lost 1 base, J lost 4 bases, and 6 bases stayed unmatched. The CDR3 loop reads CASSLGQGISTGELFF. The CDR3 nucleotides are TGTGCCAGCAGCTTAGGACAGGGTATTAGCACCGGGGAGCTGTTTTTT.

The chain employs TRBV6-1 and TRBJ2-7; TRBD1 matches at 7 bases. The V segment lost 1 base and the J segment 13 bases; nucleotides outside the gene matches: 13. The CDR3 runs to 14 residues. Germline lookup yields CDR1 MNHNS and CDR2 SASEGT. The CDR3 sequence is CASSEVQGLRAFYF. DNA of the CDR3: TGTGCCAGCAGTGAAGTACAGGGGCTACGAGCTTTCTACTTC.

The CDR3 coding sequence is TGTGCCAGCAGCACCGACAGGGCCTATGGCTACACCTTC. Residues: CASSTDRAYGYTF. V usage is TRBV5-4 and J usage is TRBJ1-2; 7 positions agree with TRBD1. V gave up 4 bases and J gave up 4 bases; unmatched junction bases: 4. Germline V lookup: CDR1 SGHNT, CDR2 YYREEE (reference sequence). The CDR3 is 13 amino acids.

This clone was observed a handful of times. The chain has TRBV4-2 and TRBJ1-1; D call uncertain. This CDR3 is 14 amino acids long. Germline V gene lookup returns CDR1 LGHNA and CDR2 YNFKEQ. Trimming left V 1 base short and J 3 bases short, with 9 bases between. CDR3 region: CASSQGPADTEAFF. CDR3 sequence (DNA): TGTGCCAGCAGCCAAGGGCCGGCGGACACTGAAGCTTTCTTT.

In the case of this clone: In the same sample, other DNA sequences code for this CDR3. The V and J genes are TRBV5-1 and TRBJ2-6; D not resolved. The CDR3 has 14 amino acids. CDR1 is SGHRS and CDR2 is YFSETQ in the germline V gene. Between the trimmed V and J ends, which lost 4 bases and 0 bases, there was a span of 5 bases. CDR3 amino acids: CASSRNSGANVLTF. CDR3 DNA sequence: TGCGCCAGCAGCCGGAACTCTGGGGCCAACGTCCTGACTTTC.

V and J are TRBV6-5 and TRBJ1-2; D is unresolved. The CDR3 is 15 residues long. V gave up 6 bases and J gave up 4 bases, with 18 bases separating them. Per the germline V gene, CDR1 is MNHEY and CDR2 is SVGAGI. CDR3: CASSSHTRSVYGYTF. CDR3 nucleotide sequence: TGTGCCAGCAGCTCACATACACGGTCAGTCTATGGCTACACCTTC.